What follows are 27 T cell receptor beta chains derived from one specimen sequenced in a study of T-cell reconstitution after alpha-beta-depleted transplantation in children. A TCRbeta library incorporating unique molecular identifiers was prepared. One entry per CDR3 protein, called by TCRdb with MiXCR from the PCR reads. The sample has approximately 400,000 distinct CDR3 sequences, about a tenth seen once. The material sequenced was PBMCs from the stem cell graft donor, taken from the stem cell graft. Source of these receptors: a human donor who donated a stem cell graft to a child with acute myeloid leukemia.

A few counts support this clonotype. This chain uses TRBV6-5 with TRBJ2-2; no clear D gene. The CDR3 covers 14 residues. V gave up 0 bases and J gave up 6 bases, with 8 bases separating them. Germline lookup yields CDR1 MNHEY and CDR2 SVGAGI. CDR3 amino acids: CASSYSRGSGELFF. The CDR3 nucleotides read TGTGCCAGCAGTTACTCGAGAGGCTCCGGGGAGCTGTTTTTT.

This rearrangement joins TRBV5-8 to TRBJ2-5; D remains ambiguous. The CDR3 spans 13 residues. Trimming removed 2 bases at V and 9 bases at J, with 14 bases between. Germline V gene sequence: CDR1 SGHTS, CDR2 YDEGEE. CDR3 loop: CASSFKGPSAQYF. For the CDR3, the DNA is TGTGCCAGCAGCTTTAAAGGCCCGTCCGCCCAGTACTTC.

V is TRBV5-1 and J is TRBJ2-3, with D possibly TRBD1 on 6 matching bases. The CDR3 extends over 16 amino acids. The germline V gene has CDR1 SGHRS and CDR2 YFSETQ. Trimming took off 1 base at V and 2 bases at J, with 14 bases between the two ends. CDR3 DNA sequence: TGCGCCAGCAGCTTGTTGCTACGGACAGACACAGATACGCAGTATTTT. Its translation: CASSLLLRTDTDTQYF.

A few counts support this clonotype. The chain is built from TRBV5-1 and TRBJ1-4; 7 bases agree with TRBD1. Looked up from germline, CDR1 is SGHRS and CDR2 is YFSETQ. The CDR3 contains 15 residues. The V segment lost 5 bases and the J segment 4 bases; nucleotides outside the gene matches: 8. CDR3 DNA: TGCGCCAGCAGGCGACAAGGGGGCTATAATGAAAAACTGTTTTTT. Translation: CASRRQGGYNEKLFF.

This clonotype has a count of ten or more. This chain links TRBV20-1 with TRBJ2-3; D is possibly TRBD1 or TRBD2 (5 bases each). Looked up from germline, CDR1 is DFQATT and CDR2 is SNEGSKA (reference sequence). The CDR3 sequence is 13 residues long. V gave up 3 bases and J gave up 6 bases, with 13 bases separating them. The CDR3: CSASRGSGDTQYF. The CDR3 region has the DNA TGCAGTGCTAGCCGCGGGTCAGGGGATACGCAGTATTTT.

The chain employs TRBV5-5 and TRBJ2-4; D unresolved. V shed 1 base and J shed 1 base, with 9 bases lying between them. This CDR3 has 15 residues. The germline gives CDR1 SGHKS, CDR2 YYEKEE (reference sequence). The DNA for the CDR3 is TGTGCCAGCAGCTTGATCTACCTGGCCAAAAACATTCAGTACTTC. As protein: CASSLIYLAKNIQYF.

This clonotype was observed a few times. The chain has TRBV7-8 and TRBJ2-1; TRBD2 aligns across 13 bases. With 5 bases clipped from V and 3 bases from J, the junction kept 10 bases outside the gene matches. The CDR3 has 18 amino acids. Germline CDR1 SGHVS, CDR2 FQNEAQ. The CDR3 bases are TGTGCCAGCAGCCTCGAACGACTAGCGGGAGGCATCTACAATGAGCAGTTCTTC. Protein sequence: CASSLERLAGGIYNEQFF.

V usage is TRBV18 and J usage is TRBJ2-1, with TRBD1 matching over 7 bases. CDR1 is KGHSH and CDR2 is LQKENI in the germline V gene. This CDR3 contains 17 residues. Unmatched junction bases numbered 12, after V lost 2 bases and J lost 5 bases. DNA of the CDR3: TGTGCCAGCTCACCATTAGAAGGACAGGCTGGGGACAATGAGCAGTTCTTC. It is translated as CASSPLEGQAGDNEQFF.

This clonotype was seen only a few times. The chain is built from TRBV29-1 and TRBJ2-6; no firm D call. V dropped 1 base and J dropped 0 bases, with 7 bases sitting between them. Germline V gene data show CDR1 as SQVTM and CDR2 as ANQGSEA. The CDR3 length is 15 residues. The CDR3 here is CSVEGGSSGANVLTF. As DNA, the CDR3 is TGCAGCGTTGAAGGGGGTAGCTCTGGGGCCAACGTCCTGACTTTC.

The chain couples TRBV12-3 or TRBV12-4 to TRBJ2-3; D possibly corresponds to TRBD1 (6 bases). Deletions cut 6 bases from V and 2 bases from J, with 15 bases between. The CDR3 contains 15 residues. The CDR3, as DNA: TGTGCCAGCAGATCAAGGACAGATTACACAGATACGCAGTATTTT. Translated, it gives CASRSRTDYTDTQYF.

The gene calls are TRBV7-2 and TRBJ2-1; 8 bases map to TRBD2. V lost 1 base to trimming and J lost 0 bases; unmatched junction nucleotides: 2. Germline V lookup: CDR1 SGHTA, CDR2 FQGNSA. This CDR3 is 16 amino acids long. The CDR3 bases are TGTGCCAGCAGCTTAGGACTAGCGAGCTCCTACAATGAGCAGTTCTTC. Encoded protein: CASSLGLASSYNEQFF.

A few counts support this clonotype. J is TRBJ1-1 and V is TRBV5-1, with D unresolved. CDR3 length: 14 residues. Germline CDR1 reads SGHRS; CDR2 reads YFSETQ. Deletions cut 4 bases from V and 4 bases from J, with 14 bases between. The CDR3 spells CASSHYTDSTEAFF. The CDR3 DNA is TGCGCCAGCAGCCATTACACCGACTCCACTGAAGCTTTCTTT.

The V and J genes are TRBV7-2 and TRBJ1-1; D call uncertain. CDR1 is SGHTA and CDR2 is FQGNSA in the germline V gene. CDR3 size: 13 residues. V was trimmed by 3 bases and J by 1 base, leaving 6 bases between them. The CDR3 DNA sequence: TGTGCCAGCAGCTTCTCACCGAACACTGAAGCTTTCTTT. Translation gives CASSFSPNTEAFF. Combining the CDR3 with reference TRBV7-2 and TRBJ1-1 gives the whole variable domain GAGVSQSPSNKVTEKGKDVELRCDPISGHTALYWYRQSLGQGLEFLIYFQGNSAPDKSGLPSDRFSAERTGGSVSTLTIQRTQQEDSAVYLCASSFSPNTEAFFGQGTRLTVV.

The table lists this clonotype with many counts. The chain joins TRBV6-2 or TRBV6-3 to TRBJ2-3; 10 bases match TRBD2. V shed 6 bases, J shed 0 bases, and the junction held 9 bases outside the gene matches. This CDR3 region has 17 residues. Looked up from germline, CDR1 is MNHEY and CDR2 is SVGEGT. CDR3 DNA: TGTGCCAGCAGCCTCGCGGTGACTAGCGGGAGCACAGATACGCAGTATTTT. Translation gives CASSLAVTSGSTDTQYF.

This clonotype was counted only a few times. The V and J genes are TRBV5-1 and TRBJ2-7, with TRBD2 identical over 8 bases. V trimming: 1 base; J trimming: 3 bases; junction bases outside the gene matches: 3. The CDR3 covers 14 residues. Germline CDR1 SGHRS, CDR2 YFSETQ. For the CDR3, the DNA is TGCGCCAGCAGCTTGAGAGCGGGAGACTACGAGCAGTACTTC. It is translated as CASSLRAGDYEQYF.

This clonotype was counted a few times. The chain employs TRBV25-1 and TRBJ1-4, with no clear D. V dropped 4 bases and J dropped 8 bases, with 20 bases sitting between them. The CDR3 is 16 amino acids. Germline CDR1 reads MGHDK; CDR2 reads SYGVNS. CDR3 nucleotide sequence: TGTGCCAGCAGTGGCGGACTTTCTTATGGGGAAGAAAAACTGTTTTTT. Amino acid sequence: CASSGGLSYGEEKLFF.

This clonotype has a handful of counts. This chain uses TRBV28 with TRBJ2-1; the D call may be TRBD1 or TRBD2 (5 bases each). Trimming took off 3 bases at V and 2 bases at J, with 11 bases between the two ends. The CDR3 is 15 residues long. Germline-derived CDR1 and CDR2 are MDHEN and SYDVKM. CDR3 bases: TGTGCCAGCAGTTTGCCAGGGAGCCCCTACAATGAGCAGTTCTTC. Translated: CASSLPGSPYNEQFF.

This clonotype was picked up one time. The genes are TRBV2 and TRBJ2-7; 9 bases map to TRBD1. The CDR3 sequence is 11 residues long. J gave up 6 bases and V 10 bases, and 4 bases lay outside the gene matches. Germline V gives CDR1 SNHLY, CDR2 FYNNEI. The DNA of the CDR3 is TGTGCCAACAGGGGACAGGGCGAGCAGTACTTC. Protein sequence: CANRGQGEQYF.

This clonotype has only a few counts. The chain has TRBV6-1 and TRBJ2-4; tentatively, D is TRBD1 or TRBD2 (5 bases each). Trimming took 9 bases from V and 0 from J, leaving 15 bases between them. The CDR3 covers 15 residues. CDR1 is MNHNS and CDR2 is SASEGT in the germline V gene. The CDR3 reads CASSVGELAKNIQYF. In nucleotides, the CDR3 is TGTGCCAGTAGCGTAGGGGAATTAGCCAAAAACATTCAGTACTTC.

This clonotype was detected ten times or more. The chain couples TRBV20-1 to TRBJ1-3; no firm D call. V gave up 4 bases and J gave up 0 bases, with 10 bases separating them. The CDR3 consists of 14 residues. Germline CDR1 and CDR2: DFQATT and SNEGSKA (reference sequence). The DNA for the CDR3 is TGCAGTGCTACACAGTTGAGCTCTGGAAACACCATATATTTT. Its protein is CSATQLSSGNTIYF.

This clonotype was seen repeatedly, ten times or more. The chain joins TRBV5-6 to TRBJ2-3; 14 bases fit TRBD2. CDR3 size: 18 residues. Trimming cost V 1 base and J 0 bases; bases outside gene matches: 4. The V gene's germline CDR1 is SGHDT and CDR2 YYEEEE. The CDR3 DNA follows: TGTGCCAGCAGCTTGAGGACTAGCGGGAGGCCTAGCACAGATACGCAGTATTTT. Amino acid sequence: CASSLRTSGRPSTDTQYF.

This clonotype was seen repeatedly, ten times or more. The chain uses TRBV5-8 and TRBJ2-2, with D perhaps TRBD1 (5 bases). V was clipped by 5 bases and J by 1 base, with 9 bases between them. This CDR3 comprises 14 residues. Per germline, CDR1 SGHTS and CDR2 YDEGEE. The CDR3 DNA reads as TGTGCCAGCAGTCGACAGCTGAACACCGGGGAGCTGTTTTTT. This translates into CASSRQLNTGELFF.

This clonotype was counted only a few times. V gene TRBV3-1 combines with J gene TRBJ2-7; weak D call: TRBD2 (7 bases). The CDR3 loop spans 13 amino acids. Trimming removed 0 bases at V and 5 bases at J, with 8 bases between. Germline lookup yields CDR1 LGHDT and CDR2 YNNKEL (reference sequence). Written as DNA, the CDR3 is TGTGCCAGCAGCCAAGAAGGGGGGGACGAGCAGTACTTC. It yields the protein CASSQEGGDEQYF.

For this clonotype: A much larger clone sits a single nucleotide away, making a read error possible. CDR3 sequence (DNA): TGTGCCAGCAGCATAAACTACGAGCAGTACTTC. This translates into CASSINYEQYF. The chain employs TRBV7-2 and TRBJ2-7, with D hard to call. The length of the CDR3 is 11 residues. Germline V lookup: CDR1 SGHTA, CDR2 FQGNSA. Trimming pared 5 bases from V and 3 bases from J, leaving 5 bases between.

This clonotype has more than one count but fewer than ten. This chain uses TRBV7-9 with TRBJ2-3; 7 bases are shared with TRBD2. CDR1 is SEHNR and CDR2 is FQNEAQ in the germline V gene (reference sequence). Unmatched junction bases numbered 3, after V lost 4 bases and J lost 2 bases. This CDR3 spans 14 amino acids. The CDR3 DNA reads TGTGCCAGCAGCTATAGCGGGTTCACAGATACGCAGTATTTT. Translation gives CASSYSGFTDTQYF. Drawing the rest from reference TRBV7-9 and TRBJ2-3, the complete variable domain is DTGVSQNPRHKITKRGQNVTFRCDPISEHNRLYWYRQTLGQGPEFLTYFQNEAQLEKSRLLSDRFSAERPKGSFSTLEIQRTEQGDSAMYLCASSYSGFTDTQYFGPGTRLTVL.

This clonotype was picked up a small number of times. The J gene is TRBJ2-1, the V gene TRBV5-1; perhaps TRBD2 as D (6 bases). Germline V gene sequence: CDR1 SGHRS, CDR2 YFSETQ. The CDR3 is made up of 16 amino acids. V was clipped by 0 bases and J by 0 bases, with 10 bases between them. The CDR3 region has the DNA TGCGCCAGCAGCTTGGTTTTAGCGGCCTCCTACAATGAGCAGTTCTTC. Its protein product is CASSLVLAASYNEQFF.

In this sample, this clonotype turned up a few times. The chain links TRBV19 to TRBJ1-4; no clear D gene. The V gene's germline CDR1 is LNHDA and CDR2 SQIVND (reference sequence). The CDR3 length is 14 residues. V lost 1 base, J lost 8 bases, and 11 bases lay in between. CDR3 in DNA: TGTGCCAGTAGTATAGTCAGCCCCGACGAAAAACTGTTTTTT. Its translation is CASSIVSPDEKLFF.